A single sample is the source of the 10 T cell receptor beta chains below, sequenced in a study of blood T cells in healthy people across ages. With a J-beta primer mix and a sample-barcoded 5' primer, a second PCR ran about 7 to 12 cycles. MiXCR was run by TCRdb on the 5' RACE reads, yielding one entry per CDR3 protein. Among 650,000 to 800,000 distinct CDR3 sequences listed, 52% were seen once. Sample: blood. The receptors derive from a woman over 75 in good health.

This clonotype was detected many times. V and J are TRBV20-1 and TRBJ2-3; 10 nucleotides match TRBD2. The CDR3 loop spans 15 amino acids. Germline V gene lookup returns CDR1 DFQATT and CDR2 SNEGSKA (reference sequence). The trim removed 6 bases at V and 4 bases at J, leaving 10 bases unmatched. The CDR3 sequence: CSAKGLATLPDTQYF. The CDR3, as DNA: TGCAGTGCCAAGGGACTAGCGACCCTCCCAGATACGCAGTATTTT.

Remarks on this clonotype: The junction departs from germline at one end; a sequencing error may be responsible. This chain links TRBV27 with TRBJ2-5; D not certain. Germline V CDR1 and CDR2: MNHEY, SMNVEV (reference sequence). This CDR3 region has 14 residues. CDR3: CGSSSGQTQETQYF. CDR3 nucleotides: TGTGGCAGCAGCTCCGGGCAGACTCAAGAGACCCAGTACTTC.

This clonotype was picked up many times. The chain recombines TRBV28 with TRBJ1-2; 8 nucleotides align to TRBD1. Germline trimming cut 10 bases from V and 4 bases from J; bases unmatched to any gene: 5. The CDR3 sequence is 12 residues long. Germline assignment: CDR1 MDHEN and CDR2 SYDVKM. The CDR3 DNA sequence: TGTGCCACCCTGGACAGGGTCTATGGCTACACCTTC. It yields the protein CATLDRVYGYTF.

The chain joins TRBV29-1 to TRBJ2-1; unclear D gene. V was pared by 7 bases and J by 13 bases, with 23 bases between. CDR1 and CDR2 from the germline V gene are SQVTM and ANQGSEA. The CDR3 length is 13 residues. Written as DNA, the CDR3 is TGCAGCGCCATGAACCGGCCCCAAGAGACCCAGTTCTTC. This gives the protein CSAMNRPQETQFF.

V usage is TRBV12-5 and J usage is TRBJ2-3; D is ambiguous. Germline V gene sequence: CDR1 LGHNT, CDR2 FRNRAP. Trimming pared 6 bases from V and 1 base from J, leaving 8 bases between. CDR3 length: 13 amino acids. CDR3 residues: CASGPGGTDTQYF. In nucleotides, the CDR3 is TGTGCTAGTGGCCCCGGAGGCACAGATACGCAGTATTTT.

This chain links TRBV5-1 with TRBJ2-1; no firm D call. V was cut by 0 bases and J by 2 bases, with 12 bases left in between. The germline V gene has CDR1 SGHRS and CDR2 YFSETQ. CDR3 length: 16 residues. The CDR3: CASSLEPSAAYNEQFF. The CDR3 region has the DNA TGCGCCAGCAGCTTGGAGCCCAGCGCAGCCTACAATGAGCAGTTCTTC. The full variable domain, with the rest looked up from reference TRBV5-1 and TRBJ2-1, is KAGVTQTPRYLIKTRGQQVTLSCSPISGHRSVSWYQQTPGQGLQFLFEYFSETQRNKGNFPGRFSGRQFSNSRSEMNVSTLELGDSALYLCASSLEPSAAYNEQFFGPGTRLTVL.

Comment on this clonotype: This may come from a read error, since a much larger clone is one base off. This chain links TRBV29-1 with TRBJ2-5; 8 nucleotides line up with TRBD2. Germline CDR1 is SQVTM and CDR2 is ANQGSEA. The V and J ends lost 6 bases and 11 bases, in that order; junction bases with no gene match: 20. CDR3 size: 15 residues. The CDR3 region is CSVTIGLAPFNEQYF. The DNA for the CDR3 is TGCAGCGTAACCATCGGACTAGCCCCTTTCAATGAGCAGTACTTC.

A note on this clonotype: This sequence may be a read error, since a much larger clone differs from it by one base. This chain links TRBV28 with TRBJ1-2; 7 nucleotides agree with TRBD1. The CDR3 sequence is 15 residues long. Germline lookup yields CDR1 MDHEN and CDR2 SYDVKM. Trimming took 8 bases from V and 3 from J; bases not matched to a gene: 12. The CDR3 DNA reads TGTGCCAGCGTAGTACAGGGGAGAGCTGACTATGGCTACACCTTC. Residues: CASVVQGRADYGYTF.

The chain recombines TRBV29-1 with TRBJ2-5; D might be TRBD1 (6 bases). Germline V CDR1 and CDR2: SQVTM, ANQGSEA. The CDR3 has 13 residues. With 4 bases removed from V and 3 bases from J, the gap between germline ends came to 12 bases. The DNA of the CDR3 is TGCAGCGTTGTGGACAGTGAAAAAGAGACCCAGTACTTC. It yields the protein CSVVDSEKETQYF.

The chain is built from TRBV18 and TRBJ2-3; D gene uncertain. Germline loops: CDR1 KGHSH, CDR2 LQKENI. V gave up 2 bases and J gave up 2 bases, with 5 bases separating them. This CDR3 has 13 amino acids. The CDR3 is CASSPTPTDTQYF. The DNA for the CDR3 is TGTGCCAGCTCACCAACTCCCACAGATACGCAGTATTTT.